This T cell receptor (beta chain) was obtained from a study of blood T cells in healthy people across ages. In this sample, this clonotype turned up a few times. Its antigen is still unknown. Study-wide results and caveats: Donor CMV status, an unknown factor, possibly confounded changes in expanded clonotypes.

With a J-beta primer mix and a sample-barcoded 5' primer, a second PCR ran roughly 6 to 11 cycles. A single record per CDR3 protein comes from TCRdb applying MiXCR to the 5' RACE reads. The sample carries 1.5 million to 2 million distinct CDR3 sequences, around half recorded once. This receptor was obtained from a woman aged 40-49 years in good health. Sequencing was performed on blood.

DNA of the CDR3: TGCAGTGCTGACCCGCAGGGGCCAGGGGCCAACGTCCTGACTTTC. Translated: CSADPQGPGANVLTF. The V gene is TRBV20-1, the J gene TRBJ2-6; D is possibly TRBD1 (6 bases). Trimming took 5 bases from V and 4 from J, leaving 15 bases between them. Per the germline V gene, CDR1 is DFQATT and CDR2 is SNEGSKA (reference sequence). This CDR3 is 15 amino acids long.